One sample yielded the 9 T cell receptor beta chains listed below, sequenced in a study of T cells in Graves' hyperthyroidism and ophthalmopathy. RNA transcripts yielded amplified TCR beta CDR3 regions. Researchers ran a first-round RT-PCR on the TCR CDR3 using the HTBI primer set. One entry per CDR3 protein, called by TCRdb with MiXCR from the multiplex PCR reads. The repertoire has roughly 530,000 distinct CDR3 sequences, 17% of them found once; the top ten carry roughly a sixth. Sequences were obtained from blood. These receptors originate from a young woman with Graves' ophthalmopathy.

About this clonotype itself: Compared with germline, one end of the junction differs, possibly owing to a read error. CDR3 loop: CASSEGDSDYNEQFF. The CDR3 bases are TGTGCTAGCAGTGAAGGAGACAGTGACTACAATGAGCAGTTCTTC. This sequence joins TRBV6-1 and TRBJ2-1, with D possibly matching TRBD1 (5 bases). This CDR3 is built from 15 residues. Germline loops: CDR1 MNHNS, CDR2 SASEGT.

This clonotype was counted ten times or more. CDR3 amino acids: CASSFRGGQETQYF. The DNA for the CDR3 is TGTGCCAGCAGCTTCAGGGGCGGCCAAGAGACCCAGTACTTC. The gene calls are TRBV7-9 and TRBJ2-5, with D perhaps TRBD1 (6 bases). Trimming took 3 bases from V and 1 from J, leaving 9 bases between them. CDR3 length equals 14 residues. Germline assignment: CDR1 SEHNR and CDR2 FQNEAQ (reference sequence).

This clonotype turned up a few times. This chain links TRBV7-6 with TRBJ2-2; 10 bases agree with TRBD1. The J segment lost 3 bases and the V segment lost 5 bases, leaving 3 bases of the junction unmatched. This CDR3 has 15 amino acids. From germline, CDR1 is SGHVS and CDR2 FNYEAQ. The CDR3 sequence: CASSTGTGDTGELFF. The CDR3 DNA reads TGTGCCAGCAGCACCGGGACAGGGGACACCGGGGAGCTGTTTTTT.

In its sample, this clonotype was seen a few times. The chain recombines TRBV10-3 with TRBJ1-2; tentatively, D is TRBD1 (6 bases). The CDR3 has 16 amino acids. The V and J ends lost 6 bases and 0 bases respectively, with 17 bases between them. Germline V gene sequence: CDR1 ENHRY, CDR2 SYGVKD. CDR3 in amino acids: CAISFGTPSSNYGYTF. DNA of the CDR3: TGTGCCATCAGCTTCGGGACACCATCTTCTAACTATGGCTACACCTTC.

In its sample, this clonotype was seen many times. The chain recombines TRBV5-1 with TRBJ2-5, with D possibly being TRBD2 (5 bases). V shed 5 bases and J shed 3 bases, with 11 bases lying between them. Germline assignment: CDR1 SGHRS and CDR2 YFSETQ. This CDR3 contains 13 residues. CDR3 sequence reads: CASRPSSEETQYF. CDR3 nucleotides: TGCGCCAGCAGGCCTAGCTCGGAAGAGACCCAGTACTTC.

The table lists this clonotype with a few counts. The chain uses TRBV4-3 and TRBJ1-1, with D perhaps matching TRBD1 (6 bases). The CDR3 loop spans 14 amino acids. Trimming pared 1 base from V and 5 bases from J, leaving 11 bases between. From germline, CDR1 is LGHNA and CDR2 YSLEER. The CDR3 here is CASSQGTGLTEAFF. The CDR3 DNA sequence: TGCGCCAGCAGCCAAGGAACAGGGTTGACTGAAGCTTTCTTT.

Details on this clonotype: It may be a read error: a sequence one base away is much more abundant. This chain links TRBV18 with TRBJ2-2, with D possibly being TRBD2 (6 bases). CDR1 is KGHSH, CDR2 LQKENI, per germline. The CDR3 is made up of 14 amino acids. The CDR3 region is CASHLGGNTGEPFF. The CDR3 nucleotides are TGTGCCAGCCATCTTGGAGGGAACACCGGGGAGCCGTTTTTT. Drawing the rest from reference TRBV18 and TRBJ2-2, the complete variable domain is NAGVMQNPRHLVRRRGQEARLRCSPMKGHSHVYWYRQLPEEGLKFMVYLQKENIIDESGMPKERFSAEFPKEGPSILRIQQVVRGDSAAYFCASHLGGNTGEPFFGEGSRLTVL.

This clonotype was counted only a few times. The chain links TRBV20-1 to TRBJ1-1; D call uncertain. The length of the CDR3 is 13 residues. The germline V and J ends were trimmed by 0 bases and 0 bases, with 5 bases remaining between them. Germline V lookup: CDR1 DFQATT, CDR2 SNEGSKA (reference sequence). In nucleotides, the CDR3 is TGCAGTGCTAGAGATGGGGTGAACACTGAAGCTTTCTTT. It encodes CSARDGVNTEAFF.

V usage is TRBV14 and J usage is TRBJ2-7; 9 positions agree with TRBD1. The germline V gene has CDR1 SGHDN and CDR2 FVKESK. The CDR3 has 15 residues. J lost 7 bases, V lost 4 bases, and 11 bases had no gene match. Written as DNA, the CDR3 is TGTGCCAGCAGCCCGCAGACAGGGGGGCCGGGGGAGCAGTACTTC. It is translated as CASSPQTGGPGEQYF.